This passage covers 18 T cell receptor beta chains from one sample sequenced in a study of T cells in Graves' hyperthyroidism and ophthalmopathy. RNA transcripts served as the template for amplifying TCR beta CDR3 regions. HTBI primers were employed in a first-round RT-PCR of the TCR CDR3. TCRdb called the multiplex PCR reads again in MiXCR, with one record for every CDR3 protein. The sample includes around 600,000 distinct CDR3 sequences, 13% to 15% of them seen just once. Sequencing was done on a sample of blood. These receptors all stem from a woman aged 18-30 years with Graves' ophthalmopathy.

The genes are TRBV19 and TRBJ2-1, with D hard to call. The CDR3 extends over 15 amino acids. Germline V gene sequence: CDR1 LNHDA, CDR2 SQIVND (reference sequence). Trimming stripped 1 base from V and 0 bases from J, with 7 bases between. The CDR3 sequence: CASSIVASSYNEQFF. The CDR3 DNA is TGTGCCAGTAGTATAGTCGCCAGCTCCTACAATGAGCAGTTCTTC.

This clonotype was observed many times. V is TRBV2 and J is TRBJ2-1, with TRBD2 identical over 7 bases. V dropped 11 bases and J dropped 4; count of bases not matched to a gene: 11. The CDR3 contains 14 residues. From germline, CDR1 is SNHLY and CDR2 FYNNEI. CDR3 in DNA: TGTGCCGGAGGAGCGGGATTAATTTACAATGAGCAGTTCTTC. It translates to CAGGAGLIYNEQFF.

V usage is TRBV2 and J usage is TRBJ1-5, with 7 positions matching TRBD1. With V trimmed by 5 bases and J by 3 bases, 13 bases remained unmatched. The CDR3 runs 17 residues. Looked up from germline, CDR1 is SNHLY and CDR2 is FYNNEI. The CDR3 region is CASSPGRGDSNNQPQHF. The CDR3 nucleotides are TGTGCCAGCAGTCCCGGGAGGGGGGACAGTAACAATCAGCCCCAGCATTTT.

There are a few counts of this clonotype. The chain carries TRBV12-5 and TRBJ2-7; 8 nucleotides line up with TRBD1. CDR1 is LGHNT and CDR2 is FRNRAP in the germline V gene. This CDR3 has 14 residues. Germline trimming cut 6 bases from V and 2 bases from J; bases unmatched to any gene: 6. The CDR3 sequence is CASGGQGSTYEQYF. The CDR3 nucleotides read TGTGCTAGTGGCGGACAGGGTTCTACCTACGAGCAGTACTTC.

Ten or more counts support this clonotype. This chain joins TRBV18 and TRBJ2-5, with D unclear. Trimming pared 6 bases from V and 5 bases from J, leaving 19 bases between. This CDR3 is 15 amino acids long. The germline CDR1 and CDR2 sequences are KGHSH and LQKENI. The CDR3 loop is CASSFEALTVETQYF. The CDR3 DNA reads as TGTGCCAGCTCTTTTGAGGCACTAACGGTGGAGACCCAGTACTTC.

In this sample, this clonotype turned up many times. The chain joins TRBV11-2 to TRBJ2-2, with 9 positions matching TRBD1. With 4 bases clipped from V and 4 bases from J, the junction kept 4 bases outside the gene matches. The CDR3 spans 15 residues. Per germline, CDR1 SGHAT and CDR2 FQNNGV. CDR3 sequence reads: CASSSWDRATGELFF. The DNA of the CDR3 is TGTGCCAGCAGCTCTTGGGACAGGGCCACCGGGGAGCTGTTTTTT.

This clonotype was found many times. The V gene is TRBV9, the J gene TRBJ1-1; 7 bases align to TRBD1. Looked up from germline, CDR1 is SGDLS and CDR2 is YYNGEE. The length of the CDR3 is 13 residues. J was trimmed by 6 bases and V by 3 bases; bases with no gene match: 5. This CDR3 reads CASSARDRSEAFF. CDR3 nucleotide sequence: TGTGCCAGCAGCGCACGGGACAGATCTGAAGCTTTCTTT.

In this sample, this clonotype turned up a few times. This may come from a read error, since a much larger clone is one base off. The J gene is TRBJ2-7, the V gene TRBV6-1; no reliable D call. Germline V CDR1 and CDR2: MNHNS, SASEGT. The CDR3 is made up of 13 amino acids. CDR3 region: CASSENGSYERYF. CDR3 DNA: TGTGCCAGCAGTGAGAACGGCTCCTACGAGCGGTACTTC.

J is TRBJ2-1 and V is TRBV6-2 or TRBV6-3; TRBD1 is a possible D gene (6 bases). V was trimmed by 6 bases and J by 6 bases, leaving 18 bases between them. This CDR3 region has 15 residues. The germline gives CDR1 MNHEY, CDR2 SVGEGT. The CDR3 protein is CASRQTGQILNEQFF. Written as DNA, the CDR3 is TGTGCCAGCAGACAAACAGGGCAAATTCTCAATGAGCAGTTCTTC.

This clonotype was seen repeatedly, ten times or more. The V gene is TRBV2, the J gene TRBJ1-2, with D possibly being TRBD1 (5 bases). Germline V lookup: CDR1 SNHLY, CDR2 FYNNEI. The V end was cut by 8 bases, the J end by 0 bases, with 16 bases between. The CDR3 consists of 15 residues. Written as DNA, the CDR3 is TGTGCCAGCCGGGGGGACCCCGGGACTAACTATGGCTACACCTTC. This encodes CASRGDPGTNYGYTF.

This clonotype was observed a handful of times. The chain recombines TRBV15 with TRBJ1-1; D possibly corresponds to TRBD1 (5 bases). V was pared by 2 bases and J by 1 base, with 14 bases between. The CDR3 is 16 residues long. Germline V lookup: CDR1 LNHNV, CDR2 YYDKDF (reference sequence). DNA of the CDR3: TGTGCCACCAGCAGAAACCGGGGCCCCTCGAACACTGAAGCTTTCTTT. This gives the protein CATSRNRGPSNTEAFF.

The table lists this clonotype with many counts. The J gene is TRBJ1-1, the V gene TRBV5-1; D call uncertain. The V end was cut by 2 bases, the J end by 7 bases, with 12 bases between. Germline-derived CDR1 and CDR2 are SGHRS and YFSETQ. CDR3 size: 13 residues. The CDR3 reads CASSFLRAFEAFF. In DNA, the CDR3 is TGCGCCAGCAGCTTTTTGCGAGCTTTTGAAGCTTTCTTT.

This clonotype has just a few counts. Relative to the germline gene, one junction end is altered; a read error may explain this. The genes are TRBV6-1 and TRBJ2-7; possible D gene TRBD1, 7 bases. CDR3 length equals 16 residues. The germline V gene encodes CDR1 MNHNS and CDR2 SASEGT. CDR3 sequence reads: CASSRRGLLVSCEQYF. The CDR3 bases are TGTGCCAGCAGTCGGAGGGGGCTGCTTGTATCCTGCGAGCAGTACTTC.

This clonotype was seen ten or more times. The gene calls are TRBV6-1 and TRBJ2-2; maybe TRBD2 (6 bases). This CDR3 is built from 15 residues. Germline loops: CDR1 MNHNS, CDR2 SASEGT. V was trimmed by 6 bases and J by 5 bases, leaving 16 bases between them. CDR3 bases: TGTGCCAGCAGGGCAGGCACACTAGCTACCGGGGAGCTGTTTTTT. It translates to CASRAGTLATGELFF.

This clonotype was counted many times. The chain employs TRBV6-2 or TRBV6-3 and TRBJ2-1; D gene ambiguous. The germline V gene encodes CDR1 MNHEY and CDR2 SVGEGT. This CDR3 region has 19 residues. Trimming took off 0 bases at V and 0 bases at J, with 18 bases between the two ends. The CDR3 reads CASSYSILLLASSYNEQFF. CDR3 nucleotide sequence: TGTGCCAGCAGTTACTCGATATTATTGCTCGCGAGCTCCTACAATGAGCAGTTCTTC.

As concerns this clonotype: Sequence at one end of the junction differs from germline and may be a read error. The chain links TRBV11-1 to TRBJ1-6, with 9 bases fitting TRBD1. Germline V gene lookup returns CDR1 SGHAT and CDR2 FQDESV (reference sequence). The CDR3 runs 17 residues. Here the CDR3 DNA reads TGTGCCAGCAGCCCTTCCCCCATGGGGACAGGGAATTCACCCCTCCGCTTT. Its translation is CASSPSPMGTGNSPLRF.

This clonotype was seen more than once but under ten times. The chain employs TRBV10-3 and TRBJ2-3, with TRBD2 matching over 7 bases. CDR3 length: 20 residues. J gave up 2 bases and V 2 bases, and 19 bases lay outside the gene matches. Germline loops: CDR1 ENHRY, CDR2 SYGVKD. CDR3 nucleotide sequence: TGTGCCATCAGTGAGCTTGAAAAAGGTTCGGGACTACCAAACACAGATACGCAGTATTTT. Its protein is CAISELEKGSGLPNTDTQYF.

This clonotype was counted many times. The rearrangement links TRBV5-8 to TRBJ1-3, with D possibly matching TRBD1 (5 bases). Per germline, CDR1 SGHTS and CDR2 YDEGEE. This CDR3 spans 18 amino acids. Between the trimmed V and J ends, which lost 4 bases and 2 bases, there was a span of 22 bases. CDR3 sequence reads: CASSLPGRGSGTGNTIYF. The CDR3 nucleotides read TGTGCCAGCAGCCTTCCCGGTAGGGGCAGCGGAACTGGAAACACCATATATTTT. Variable domain in full (rest from reference TRBV5-8 and TRBJ1-3): EAGVTQSPTHLIKTRGQQATLRCSPISGHTSVYWYQQALGLGLQFLLWYDEGEERNRGNFPPRFSGRQFPNYSSELNVNALELEDSALYLCASSLPGRGSGTGNTIYFGEGSWLTVV.